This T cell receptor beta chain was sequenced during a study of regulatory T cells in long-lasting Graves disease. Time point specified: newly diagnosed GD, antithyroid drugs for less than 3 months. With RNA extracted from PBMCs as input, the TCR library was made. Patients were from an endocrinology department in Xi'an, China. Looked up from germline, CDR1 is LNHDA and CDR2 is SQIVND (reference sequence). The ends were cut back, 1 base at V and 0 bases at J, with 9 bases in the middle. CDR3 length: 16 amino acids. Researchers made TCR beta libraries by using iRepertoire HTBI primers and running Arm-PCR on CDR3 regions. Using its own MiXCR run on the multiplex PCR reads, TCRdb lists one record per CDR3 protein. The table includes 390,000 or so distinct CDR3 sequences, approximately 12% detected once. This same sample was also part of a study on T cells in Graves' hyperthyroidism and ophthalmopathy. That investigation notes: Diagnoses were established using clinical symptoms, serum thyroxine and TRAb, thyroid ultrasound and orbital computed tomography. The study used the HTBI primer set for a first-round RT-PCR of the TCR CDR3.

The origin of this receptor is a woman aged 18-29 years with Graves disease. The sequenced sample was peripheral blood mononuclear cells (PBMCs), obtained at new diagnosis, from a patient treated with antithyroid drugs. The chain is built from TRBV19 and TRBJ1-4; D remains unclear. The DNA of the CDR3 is TGTGCCAGTAGTATAGTCCGGCTGACAACTAATGAAAAACTGTTTTTT. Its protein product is CASSIVRLTTNEKLFF.